A single sample is the source of the 24 T cell receptor beta chains below, sequenced in a study of blood T cell repertoires in COVID-19. Clones were sequenced by immunoSEQ multiplex PCR, and TCRdb holds only the in-frame ones, with some missing. The profile covers over 200,000 clones, with about 80% appearing a single time and about 15% taken by the ten largest. The sequencing input was PBMCs or T cells enriched from blood (not recorded which). Receptor source: a middle-aged man who had recovered from COVID-19.

J is TRBJ1-3 and V is TRBV3-1 (or the pseudogene TRBV3-2), with D tentatively TRBD1 (5 bases). CDR1 and CDR2 from the germline V gene are LGHDT and YNNKEL (reference sequence). Trimming removed 3 bases from V and 4 bases from J, with 10 bases in between. The CDR3 totals 14 residues. The CDR3 here is CASSHRGEGNTIYF. CDR3 DNA sequence: TGTGCCAGCAGCCATCGGGGGGAGGGAAACACCATATATTTT.

V gene TRBV6-5 combines with J gene TRBJ2-7, with 7 bases identical to TRBD2. There are 11 residues in the CDR3. V was clipped by 9 bases and J by 3 bases; unmatched bases: 2. Germline V CDR1 and CDR2: MNHEY, SVGAGI. The CDR3 DNA follows: TGTGCCAGTACTAGCGACTACGAGCAGTACTTC. Translating it yields CASTSDYEQYF.

In its sample, this clone was seen many times. The chain combines TRBV5-1 with TRBJ1-5, with D possibly being TRBD1 (6 bases). The CDR3 extends over 13 amino acids. Looked up from germline, CDR1 is SGHRS and CDR2 is YFSETQ. The V end lost 2 bases, the J end lost 6 bases, and 9 bases lay between the germline ends. CDR3 DNA sequence: TGCGCCAGCAGCTTCCAGGGGACTCAGCCCCAGCATTTT. Its translation is CASSFQGTQPQHF.

This clone appeared a few times. V and J are TRBV20-1 and TRBJ1-1; D remains ambiguous. The CDR3 contains 11 residues. CDR1 and CDR2 from the germline V gene are DFQATT and SNEGSKA (reference sequence). The germline V and J ends were trimmed by 5 bases and 4 bases, with 8 bases remaining between them. The chain's CDR3 is CSAYGSTEAFF. CDR3 sequence (DNA): TGCAGTGCTTATGGCAGCACTGAAGCTTTCTTT.

The rearrangement joins TRBV2 to TRBJ2-1, with TRBD1 matching over 7 bases. V was clipped by 6 bases and J by 5 bases; unmatched bases: 7. The CDR3 has 14 residues. The germline CDR1 and CDR2 sequences are SNHLY and FYNNEI. CDR3 protein: CASRRQGVNNEQFF. CDR3 DNA: TGTGCCAGCAGGAGACAGGGCGTAAACAATGAGCAGTTCTTC.

The rearrangement joins TRBV5-1 to TRBJ2-6; D might be TRBD2 (5 bases). The V end lost 2 bases, the J end lost 8 bases, and 14 bases lay between the germline ends. This CDR3 comprises 15 residues. Germline V gives CDR1 SGHRS, CDR2 YFSETQ. In nucleotides, the CDR3 is TGCGCCAGCAGCTTAGTGGGCGCCGGGACCAACGTCCTGACTTTC. Its protein product is CASSLVGAGTNVLTF. The full variable domain, rest sourced from reference TRBV5-1 and TRBJ2-6, is KAGVTQTPRYLIKTRGQQVTLSCSPISGHRSVSWYQQTPGQGLQFLFEYFSETQRNKGNFPGRFSGRQFSNSRSEMNVSTLELGDSALYLCASSLVGAGTNVLTFGAGSRLTVL.

The rearrangement links TRBV4-3 to TRBJ1-2; D is unresolved. The CDR3 is 14 residues long. Germline CDR1 is LGHNA and CDR2 is YSLEER. The V gene lost 0 bases and the J gene lost 6 bases, with 11 bases spanning the gap. Here the CDR3 reads CASSQDRTYDGYTF. CDR3 nucleotide sequence: TGCGCCAGCAGCCAAGACAGGACTTACGATGGCTACACCTTC.

Notes on this clone: An end of the junction does not agree with germline; a read error may underlie this. The V and J genes are TRBV6-5 and TRBJ1-1; TRBD1 matches at 8 bases. Germline V gene lookup returns CDR1 MNHEY and CDR2 SVGAGI. The CDR3 has 11 residues. The CDR3 DNA sequence: TGTGCCGGCAGCTCTCAGGGGGCCGCTTTCTTT. This gives the protein CAGSSQGAAFF.

V gene TRBV20-1 combines with J gene TRBJ2-6; D is unclear. The V gene's germline CDR1 is DFQATT and CDR2 SNEGSKA (reference sequence). V was clipped by 3 bases and J by 1 base, with 4 bases between them. This CDR3 comprises 13 residues. The CDR3 loop reads CSASPSGANVLTF. The CDR3 DNA follows: TGCAGTGCTAGTCCTTCTGGGGCCAACGTCCTGACTTTC.

V and J are TRBV11-1 and TRBJ2-5, with TRBD2 matching over 7 bases. The CDR3 sequence is 15 residues long. With 5 bases clipped from V and 4 bases from J, the junction kept 10 bases outside the gene matches. Germline V gives CDR1 SGHAT, CDR2 FQDESV (reference sequence). CDR3 sequence reads: CASSREGLVGETQYF. The CDR3 DNA reads TGTGCCAGCAGCCGCGAAGGACTAGTCGGAGAGACCCAGTACTTC.

Comment on this clone: An end of the junction does not agree with germline; a read error may underlie this. This chain links TRBV10-3 with TRBJ1-2; 7 bases map to TRBD1. This CDR3 region has 13 residues. The germline CDR1 and CDR2 sequences are ENHRY and SYGVKD. The CDR3 sequence: CAITPDRVDGYTF. CDR3 nucleotides: TGTGCCATCACCCCAGACAGGGTTGATGGGTACACCTTC.

In its sample, this clone was seen once. The CDR3 sequence: CATSSGTGGEQYF. The CDR3 bases are TGCGCCACCTCGAGTGGGACAGGAGGCGAGCAGTACTTC. The chain recombines TRBV10-1 with TRBJ2-7; 8 bases agree with TRBD1. Germline assignment: CDR1 WNHNN and CDR2 SYGVQD (reference sequence). V lost 10 bases and J lost 6; bases outside the gene matches: 11. CDR3 size: 13 residues.

The chain recombines TRBV29-1 with TRBJ2-3; 7 bases map to TRBD2. Trimming cost V 6 bases and J 4 bases; bases outside gene matches: 7. CDR3 size: 13 residues. CDR1 and CDR2 from the germline V gene are SQVTM and ANQGSEA. CDR3 DNA: TGCAGCGTCGAATGGACTAGTTCAGATACGCAGTATTTT. Its translation is CSVEWTSSDTQYF.

CDR3 DNA sequence: TGTGCCAGCAGCCCAATAACCGGGACAGGGGCAAATGAGCAGTTCTTC. Residues: CASSPITGTGANEQFF. The genes are TRBV7-7 and TRBJ2-1, with 10 bases fitting TRBD1. Germline CDR1 SSHAT, CDR2 FNYEAQ (reference sequence). With V trimmed by 5 bases and J by 7 bases, 11 bases remained unmatched. The CDR3 contains 16 residues.

The chain joins TRBV7-9 to TRBJ1-2; TRBD1 aligns across 9 bases. CDR1 is SEHNR, CDR2 FQNEAQ, per germline (reference sequence). This CDR3 comprises 14 residues. J was trimmed by 3 bases and V by 5 bases; bases with no gene match: 4. The CDR3 spells CASSEWDRDYGYTF. Here the CDR3 DNA reads TGTGCCAGCAGCGAATGGGACAGGGACTATGGCTACACCTTC.

This clone has a handful of counts. This chain joins TRBV28 and TRBJ2-3; 7 nucleotides agree with TRBD1. CDR1 is MDHEN and CDR2 is SYDVKM in the germline V gene. The CDR3 contains 14 residues. V shed 6 bases, J shed 2 bases, and the junction held 5 bases outside the gene matches. CDR3 nucleotide sequence: TGTGCCAGCAGACAGACAGGGCCCACAGATACGCAGTATTTT. Its translation is CASRQTGPTDTQYF.

The CDR3 DNA is TGCGCCAGCAGCTACGGACTAGCGGGGGCCCTCAGTATCACAGATACGCAGTATTTT. Amino acids: CASSYGLAGALSITDTQYF. The V and J genes are TRBV5-1 and TRBJ2-3; TRBD2 aligns across 13 bases. This CDR3 contains 19 residues. The germline gives CDR1 SGHRS, CDR2 YFSETQ. Unmatched junction bases numbered 12, after V lost 3 bases and J lost 2 bases.

This rearrangement joins TRBV2 to TRBJ2-1; 7 bases fit TRBD2. Germline CDR1 is SNHLY and CDR2 is FYNNEI. V gave up 8 bases and J gave up 7 bases; unmatched junction bases: 14. This CDR3 is built from 15 residues. The CDR3 loop is CASERDREGRNEQFF. CDR3 sequence (DNA): TGTGCCAGCGAAAGGGATAGGGAGGGTCGGAATGAGCAGTTCTTC. The full variable domain, its missing parts supplied by reference TRBV2 and TRBJ2-1, is EPEVTQTPSHQVTQMGQEVILRCVPISNHLYFYWYRQILGQKVEFLVSFYNNEISEKSEIFDDQFSVERPDGSNFTLKIRSTKLEDSAMYFCASERDREGRNEQFFGPGTRLTVL.

The chain combines TRBV4-2 with TRBJ2-7; 9 bases line up with TRBD2. J gave up 3 bases and V 1 base, and 7 bases lay outside the gene matches. Per the germline V gene, CDR1 is LGHNA and CDR2 is YNFKEQ. The CDR3 spans 16 residues. This CDR3 is CASSQALGREGYEQYF. CDR3 coding DNA: TGTGCCAGCAGCCAAGCTTTGGGGCGGGAGGGCTACGAGCAGTACTTC.

This clone was detected only once. This chain uses TRBV30 with TRBJ1-6; D not certain. CDR1 is GTSNPN, CDR2 SVGIG, per germline (reference sequence). V lost 2 bases and J lost 2, with 13 bases in between. The CDR3 extends over 16 amino acids. The CDR3 region has the DNA TGTGCCTGGAGTCTCCGAGGGAGGCCCTATAATTCACCCCTCCACTTT. It specifies CAWSLRGRPYNSPLHF.

The V gene is TRBV28, the J gene TRBJ2-5; 7 bases fit TRBD2. The CDR3 consists of 16 residues. Germline CDR1 MDHEN, CDR2 SYDVKM. Losses at the gene ends were 6 bases for V and 3 bases for J; bases not matched to a gene: 13. CDR3 bases: TGTGCCAGCAGCGACCTTAATCTAGCGGAGGAAGAGACCCAGTACTTC. Its translation is CASSDLNLAEEETQYF. Variable domain in full (rest from reference TRBV28 and TRBJ2-5): DVKVTQSSRYLVKRTGEKVFLECVQDMDHENMFWYRQDPGLGLRLIYFSYDVKMKEKGDIPEGYSVSREKKERFSLILESASTNQTSMYLCASSDLNLAEEETQYFGPGTRLLVL.

The chain recombines TRBV7-9 with TRBJ1-4; TRBD1 matches at 7 bases. The germline CDR1 and CDR2 sequences are SEHNR and FQNEAQ (reference sequence). The CDR3 consists of 14 residues. J lost 5 bases, V lost 4 bases, and 4 bases had no gene match. The CDR3 spells CASSSGQRNEKLFF. The CDR3 coding sequence is TGTGCCAGCAGCTCGGGACAGAGAAATGAAAAACTGTTTTTT.

This chain joins TRBV11-3 and TRBJ2-1; TRBD1 aligns across 7 bases. This CDR3 has 12 amino acids. Losses at the gene ends were 5 bases for V and 11 bases for J; bases not matched to a gene: 6. Germline CDR1 and CDR2: SGHNT and YENEEA. This chain's CDR3 is CASSLRDSKQFF. The CDR3 DNA sequence: TGTGCCAGCAGCCTCCGGGACAGTAAGCAGTTCTTC.

The genes are TRBV10-3 and TRBJ1-1, with TRBD1 identical over 7 bases. V dropped 6 bases and J dropped 1; count of bases not matched to a gene: 11. The germline V gene encodes CDR1 ENHRY and CDR2 SYGVKD. CDR3 length: 16 amino acids. As DNA, the CDR3 is TGTGCCATCAGGACGACAGGGTCCCTCAAGAACACTGAAGCTTTCTTT. Amino acid sequence: CAIRTTGSLKNTEAFF.